This passage covers 5 T cell receptor beta chains from one sample sequenced in a study of blood T cell repertoires in COVID-19. Data came from immunoSEQ multiplex PCR; TCRdb stores just in-frame clones and leaves some out. The sample yields around 200,000 clones, 80% to 85% seen once. The sequenced material came from peripheral blood. Every receptor here comes from a middle-aged woman with acute or convalescent COVID-19.

The rearrangement links TRBV10-3 to TRBJ2-2; unclear D gene. V lost 3 bases and J lost 0, with 8 bases in between. The CDR3 consists of 15 residues. CDR1 is ENHRY, CDR2 SYGVKD, per germline. CDR3 loop: CAISDTRSNTGELFF. DNA for the CDR3: TGTGCCATCAGTGATACTCGATCGAACACCGGGGAGCTGTTTTTT.

The chain joins TRBV5-1 to TRBJ2-3; a weak D match, TRBD2 (6 bases). V lost 1 base and J lost 0, with 9 bases in between. The CDR3 length is 15 residues. Germline CDR1 SGHRS, CDR2 YFSETQ. The CDR3 region is CASSLMAGSTDTQYF. The CDR3 region has the DNA TGCGCCAGCAGCTTGATGGCGGGGAGCACAGATACGCAGTATTTT.

The genes are TRBV3-1 (or the pseudogene TRBV3-2) and TRBJ2-5; unclear D gene. V was pared by 5 bases and J by 2 bases, with 9 bases between. The CDR3 runs to 13 residues. Germline CDR1 reads LGHDT; CDR2 reads YNNKEL (reference sequence). Written as DNA, the CDR3 is TGTGCCAGCAGCGGCGGCAGACAAGAGACCCAGTACTTC. Translation gives CASSGGRQETQYF.

The chain couples TRBV5-4 to TRBJ2-3, with D unclear. Germline V gene data show CDR1 as SGHNT and CDR2 as YYREEE (reference sequence). With 4 bases removed from V and 4 bases from J, the gap between germline ends came to 13 bases. This CDR3 has 14 residues. Here the CDR3 reads CASSPPTGSDTQYF. The CDR3 bases are TGTGCCAGCAGCCCGCCGACTGGTTCAGATACGCAGTATTTT.

This chain joins TRBV7-2 and TRBJ2-7; perhaps TRBD2 as D (5 bases). Germline CDR1 and CDR2: SGHTA and FQGNSA. This CDR3 comprises 15 residues. V shed 5 bases and J shed 0 bases, with 14 bases lying between them. CDR3 residues: CASSLSKRDSYEQYF. CDR3 in DNA: TGTGCCAGCAGCCTGTCGAAGAGGGACTCCTACGAGCAGTACTTC.